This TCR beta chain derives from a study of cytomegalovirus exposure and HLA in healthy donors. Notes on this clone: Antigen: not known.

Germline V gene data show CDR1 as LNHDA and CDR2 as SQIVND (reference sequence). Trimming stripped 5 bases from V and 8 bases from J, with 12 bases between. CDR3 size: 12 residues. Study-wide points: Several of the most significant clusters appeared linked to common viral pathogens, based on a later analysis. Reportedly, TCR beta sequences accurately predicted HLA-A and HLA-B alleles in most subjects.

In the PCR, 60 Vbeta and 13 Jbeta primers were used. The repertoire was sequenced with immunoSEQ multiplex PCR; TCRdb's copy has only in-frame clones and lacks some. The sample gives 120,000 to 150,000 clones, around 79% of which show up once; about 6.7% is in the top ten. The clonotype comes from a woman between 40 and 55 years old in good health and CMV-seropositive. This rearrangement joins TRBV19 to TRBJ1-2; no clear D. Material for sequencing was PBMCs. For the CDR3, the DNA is TGTGCCAGTAGTTCGCCAGTCAGGGGCTACACCTTC. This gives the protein CASSSPVRGYTF.